This T cell receptor beta chain was sequenced in a study of blood T cell repertoires in COVID-19. Study summary: Collection of acute and convalescent COVID-19 samples took place in the United States, Italy and Spain. Sample material is recorded as cDNA or gDNA derived from T cells, B-cell-depleted T cells, or PBMCs.

This clone was recorded only once. TCRdb's table, derived via immunoSEQ multiplex PCR, lists solely in-frame clones and lacks some. Of about 280,000 clones in the sample, around 83% are singletons; the top ten hold about 5%. The V gene's germline CDR1 is KGHSH and CDR2 LQKENI. CDR3 length: 14 amino acids. Trimming removed 3 bases from V and 2 bases from J, with 11 bases in between. Participants spanned ages about 18 to 100 years and resided in fewer than 30 US areas. This receptor was obtained from a man aged 35-49 years who had been exposed to COVID-19. The material sequenced was PBMCs or T cells enriched from blood (not recorded which). The chain employs TRBV18 and TRBJ2-7; possible D gene TRBD1, 6 bases. The CDR3 bases are TGTGCCAGCTCACCCCCGTCAGGGGCCTACGAGCAGTACTTC. Translating it yields CASSPPSGAYEQYF.